A selection of T cell receptor beta chains follows, all from one sample in a study of cytomegalovirus exposure and HLA in healthy donors. The table came from immunoSEQ multiplex PCR; TCRdb's copy has only in-frame clones and leaves some out. The sample gives around 300,000 clones, approximately 90% of which show up once; more than 2% is in the top ten. The specimen sequenced was PBMCs. These receptors all stem from a woman aged 18-29 years in good health and CMV-seronegative. CDR3s leave out the opening cysteine and the closing phenylalanine or tryptophan. A D gene is named only where the DNA matches it firmly.

TRBV7-3	-	ASSISSTGSANEQF
TRBV6-5	-	ASSVSTNTEAF
TRBV2	TRBD1	ASSEVGTGGGEQF
TRBV5-4	TRBD2	ASSSSGGRRSYNEQF
TRBV19	TRBD2	ASSISRLADNTGELF
TRBV2	-	ATNRRALEPYEQY
TRBV27	TRBD1	ASSPRQGPIEGNQPQH
TRBV5-5	-	ATSHSLDSGNTIY
TRBV10-3	TRBD1	AITQGQSMNTEAF
TRBV30	TRBD2	AWHTSGDYEQY
TRBV19	TRBD1	ASGGTGPWSYNEQF
TRBV9	TRBD1	ASSATGQFYEQY
TRBV29-1	TRBD1	SVEGQGLFYGYT
TRBV5-1	TRBD1	ASSLRGGQGLYNEQF
TRBV6-5	-	ASSNGDALNTEAF
TRBV7-8	-	ASSLSVSTDTQY
TRBV6-5	-	ASSYSIGGNTGELF
TRBV29-1	TRBD1	SVDGQGVNYGYT
TRBV6-6	TRBD1	ASNREGTGGSYEQY
TRBV19	-	ASSISAPGSYT
TRBV7-8	-	ASSPLGGTIY
TRBV6-5	-	ASSRAGANVLT
TRBV5-4	TRBD1	ASRLITGGGWNSPLH
TRBV9	TRBD1	ASSVSGTEETQY
TRBV9	-	ASSVTGFQDSPLH
TRBV10-3	TRBD2	AISERSAGGPSDTQY
TRBV7-2	-	ASRLAPEYNEQF
TRBV4-1	-	ASSREVRVYGYT
TRBV30	TRBD1	AWSQRTGSEQY
TRBV2	TRBD1	ASSPDRVGEKLF
TRBV7-3	-	ASSLGGNSYNEQF
TRBV6-5	-	ASSPGRVSNQPQH
TRBV14	TRBD1	ASSQRPLDRVGAEAF
TRBV7-9	-	ASSLGEGRGAF
TRBV13	TRBD1	ASSLAATGSIVNTEAF
TRBV7-9	-	ASSLFGSYEQY
TRBV14	-	ASSLGRGQPQH
TRBV19	TRBD1	ASSIGTGGFYYGYT
TRBV11-2	-	ASSGRGSDTDTQY
TRBV5-1	-	ASRPARAGREYNEQF
TRBV2	TRBD1	ASRSGTGGLGVYGYT
TRBV9	-	ASSVQLMNTEAF
TRBV5-1	-	ASSLVGGSYEQY
TRBV5-6	-	ASSLLGGGTGNTIY
TRBV5-5	-	ASSLTSSSYEQY
TRBV9	TRBD1	ASSVSWDRIS
TRBV4-1	TRBD2	ASSQDASGGSTDTQY
TRBV14	TRBD2	ASSPHSGGRVGELF
TRBV9	TRBD2	ASSVVPTSGTDTQY
TRBV7-2	-	ASSHSYEQY